This T cell receptor beta chain was identified during a study of graft-versus-host responses after intestinal transplantation. Turning to the study itself: Multivisceral, liver-intestinal, or isolated intestinal grafts went to recipients. Recipients were all induced with anti-thymocyte globulin, then given tacrolimus and steroids for about three years. Study-level findings and limits: Maximum circulating GvH clone levels tracked with early post-transplant HvG decreases.

Profiling relied on immunoSEQ multiplex PCR, and the TCRdb table lists in-frame clones only, not all of them. This table has more than 1,100 clones, about 83% appearing once. A word on this clone: What it binds is not known.

The sample in question was PBMCs, obtained about 35 days after intestinal transplant. The source is a human patient who received an intestinal transplant, so some T cells may come from the graft donor.

This chain's CDR3 is CASSSDREIHGYTF. For the CDR3, the DNA is TGTGCCAGCAGTTCCGACAGGGAGATACATGGCTACACCTTC. V is TRBV13 and J is TRBJ1-2, with 7 bases aligning to TRBD1. This CDR3 has 14 residues. J was trimmed by 6 bases and V by 6 bases; bases with no gene match: 10. Germline CDR1 reads PRHDT; CDR2 reads FYEKMQ (reference sequence).